This is a list of T cell receptor beta chains from one sample in a study of shared clonotypes between healthy human individuals. Clones were read by immunoSEQ multiplex PCR, and TCRdb kept only the in-frame ones, dropping some. This sample carries 1.5 million to 2.5 million clones, about 95% of them seen once, and the ten largest clones take 0.95% to 1.5%. The sample consisted of naive CD8+ T cells sorted from blood. The receptor set was obtained from a man aged 18 to 29 in good health. CDR3s include the opening cysteine and the closing phenylalanine or tryptophan. D genes are given only for firm matches.

j_gene,v_gene,len,d_gene,CDR3aa,CDR3nt
TRBJ2-4,TRBV25-1,12,-,CASIGRADIQYF,TGTGCCAGCATTGGACGCGCCGACATTCAGTACTTC
TRBJ2-7,TRBV27,15,-,CASSLGAGPRYEQYF,TGTGCCAGCAGTCTAGGGGCGGGCCCTCGGTACGAGCAGTACTTC
TRBJ1-2,TRBV9,14,-,CASSVGRETAGYTF,TGTGCCAGCAGCGTAGGTAGGGAGACGGCCGGCTACACCTTC
TRBJ1-4,TRBV19,13,-,CASTLILGEKLFF,TGTGCCAGTACCCTAATCCTAGGTGAAAAACTGTTTTTT
TRBJ2-2,TRBV25-1,14,TRBD2,CASSEAGGPGELFF,TGTGCCAGCAGTGAAGCGGGAGGGCCCGGGGAGCTGTTTTTT
TRBJ2-3,TRBV7-9,13,-,CASRATSTDTQYF,TGTGCCAGCAGGGCCACGAGCACAGATACGCAGTATTTT
TRBJ2-3,TRBV6-5,15,-,CASSYLRGNTDTQYF,TGTGCCAGCAGTTACCTCCGTGGGAACACAGATACGCAGTATTTT
TRBJ2-1,TRBV13,13,-,CASRASEGGEQFF,TGTGCCAGCAGGGCTAGCGAAGGAGGTGAGCAGTTCTTC
TRBJ2-3,TRBV5-1,17,TRBD2,CASSPMAGLGRTDTQYF,TGCGCCAGCAGCCCCATGGCGGGACTAGGGCGCACAGATACGCAGTATTTT
TRBJ1-1,TRBV7-3,13,-,CASSLDPTAEAFF,TGTGCCAGCAGCTTAGACCCCACGGCAGAAGCTTTCTTT
TRBJ1-1,TRBV7-9,16,TRBD1,CASSLDNRGVNTEAFF,TGTGCCAGCAGCTTAGATAACAGGGGGGTGAACACTGAAGCTTTCTTT
TRBJ2-2,TRBV30,13,-,CAWTLGGTGELFF,TGTGCCTGGACCTTGGGCGGAACCGGGGAGCTGTTTTTT
TRBJ2-7,TRBV13,15,TRBD1,CASSPETGDSYEQYF,TGTGCCAGCAGCCCGGAGACAGGGGACTCCTACGAGCAGTACTTC
TRBJ2-7,TRBV5-1,14,-,CASSLGQGVYEQYF,TGCGCCAGCAGCTTGGGCCAGGGCGTCTACGAGCAGTACTTC
TRBJ2-5,TRBV5-8,13,-,CASSLAAQETQYF,TGTGCCAGCAGCTTGGCCGCGCAAGAGACCCAGTACTTC
TRBJ2-7,TRBV27,14,TRBD2,CASSSRLAAYEQYF,TGTGCCAGCAGTTCCCGACTAGCAGCCTACGAGCAGTACTTC
TRBJ1-5,TRBV5-6,18,TRBD1,CASTPTLNRGQDNQPQHF,TGTGCCAGCACCCCAACTCTAAACAGGGGGCAGGACAATCAGCCCCAGCATTTT
TRBJ1-2,TRBV2,12,TRBD1,CASSGDSNGYTF,TGTGCCAGCAGTGGGGACAGCAACGGCTACACCTTC
TRBJ2-7,TRBV5-5,16,-,CASSLGSADSSYEQYF,TGTGCCAGCAGCTTGGGATCGGCAGACAGCTCCTACGAGCAGTACTTC
TRBJ1-1,TRBV4-1,15,-,CASSQDRQGLTEAFF,TGCGCCAGCAGCCAAGATAGGCAGGGTCTGACTGAAGCTTTCTTT
TRBJ2-7,TRBV7-9,13,-,CASSLPGPYEQYF,TGTGCCAGCAGCTTACCGGGCCCCTACGAGCAGTACTTC
TRBJ2-7,TRBV7-8,14,TRBD2,CASSFSGGAYEQYF,TGTGCCAGCAGCTTTTCTGGGGGGGCCTACGAGCAGTACTTC
TRBJ1-2,TRBV7-9,15,TRBD1,CASSTGTGGASGYTF,TGTGCCAGCAGCACCGGGACAGGGGGGGCATCGGGCTACACCTTC
TRBJ2-7,TRBV29-1,14,TRBD2,CSVEREREPDEQYF,TGCAGCGTTGAAAGGGAGCGGGAGCCCGACGAGCAGTACTTC